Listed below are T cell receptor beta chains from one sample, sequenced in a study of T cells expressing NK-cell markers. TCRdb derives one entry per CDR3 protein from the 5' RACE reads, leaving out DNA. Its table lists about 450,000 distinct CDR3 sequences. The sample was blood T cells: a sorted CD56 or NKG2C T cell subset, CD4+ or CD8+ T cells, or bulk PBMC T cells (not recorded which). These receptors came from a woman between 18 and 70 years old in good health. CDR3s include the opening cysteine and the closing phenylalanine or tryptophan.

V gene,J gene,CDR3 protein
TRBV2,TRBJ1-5,CASSTGQLSNQPQHF
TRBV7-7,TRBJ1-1,CASTRWTGNTEAFF
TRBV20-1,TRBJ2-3,CSARSLWGQGTDTQYF
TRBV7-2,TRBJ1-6,CASSLYRASSYNSPLHF
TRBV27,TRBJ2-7,CASSLSYAGGNYEQYF
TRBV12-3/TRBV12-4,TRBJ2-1,CASSLGVGGRLPSVQFF
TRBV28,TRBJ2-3,CATYPGTRGDTQYF
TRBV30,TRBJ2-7,CAWSVPELSYEQYF
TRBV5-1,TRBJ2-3,CASSYGGAGTDTQYF
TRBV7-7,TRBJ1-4,CASRLGTGDEKLFF
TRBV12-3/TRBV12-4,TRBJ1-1,CASSPLVPQGGNTEAFF
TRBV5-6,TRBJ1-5,CASSSVGRSNSNQPQHF
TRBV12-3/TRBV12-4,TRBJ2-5,CASSFRVSSAQETQYF
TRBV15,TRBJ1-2,CATSRDSVGGAPIFF
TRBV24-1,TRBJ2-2,CATSEPGQGITGELFF
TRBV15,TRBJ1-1,CATSRNTVGTEAFF
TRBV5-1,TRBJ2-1,CASSLADGYNEQFF
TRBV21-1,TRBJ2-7,CASSKVGTGVYEQYF
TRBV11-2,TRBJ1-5,CASSGPGQGNQPQHF
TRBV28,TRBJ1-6,CASSPLSSYNSPLHF
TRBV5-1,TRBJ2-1,CASSLIQGSYNEQFF
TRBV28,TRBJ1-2,CASERRGWDGYTF
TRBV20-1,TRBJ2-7,CSARDLLTPGLAEQYF
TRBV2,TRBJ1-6,CASSEKGGGSSPLHF
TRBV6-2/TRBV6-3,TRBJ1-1,CASSDRTVNTEAFF
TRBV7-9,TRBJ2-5,CASSQGWQETQYF
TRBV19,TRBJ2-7,CASSNRTSGRNYEQYF
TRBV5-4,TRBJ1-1,CATKGGISDTEAFF
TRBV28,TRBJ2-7,CASSFRQGYEQYF
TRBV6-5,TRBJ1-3,CASSSLDSRGNTIYF